The 3 T cell receptor beta chains below all came from one sample that was sequenced in a study of regulatory T cells in long-lasting Graves disease. Sequencing libraries for TCR beta were prepared with iRepertoire HTBI primers and Arm-PCR of CDR3 regions. A single record per CDR3 protein comes from TCRdb applying MiXCR to the multiplex PCR reads. This table has around 460,000 distinct CDR3 sequences, approximately 22% appearing once. Regarding time point: persistent/refractory GD, antithyroid drugs over 5 years with positive TRAb. TCR sequences were obtained from RNA taken from PBMCs. This material consisted of peripheral blood mononuclear cells (PBMCs), taken when the disease was refractory, from a patient treated with antithyroid drugs. Receptor source: a female donor with Graves disease.

This clonotype was observed a few times. CDR3 in amino acids: CASTLQGAGETQYF. The CDR3 DNA is TGTGCCAGCACCCTCCAGGGGGCGGGAGAGACCCAGTACTTC. The chain is built from TRBV5-6 and TRBJ2-5, with 8 bases that match TRBD1. This CDR3 has 14 amino acids. The V and J ends lost 6 bases and 4 bases, in that order; junction bases with no gene match: 8. Germline V lookup: CDR1 SGHDT, CDR2 YYEEEE.

This chain joins TRBV5-1 and TRBJ2-7; TRBD2 is a possible D gene (5 bases). The germline V and J ends were trimmed by 4 bases and 2 bases, with 13 bases remaining between them. Germline CDR1 and CDR2: SGHRS and YFSETQ. This CDR3 has 14 residues. The CDR3 DNA reads TGCGCCAGCAGCCCGGACTTGCCGCCCTACGAGCAGTACTTC. Encoded protein: CASSPDLPPYEQYF.

This clonotype was seen many times. CDR3 sequence: CASGDGGGIETQYF. The CDR3 DNA reads as TGTGCCAGCGGCGATGGGGGAGGAATAGAGACCCAGTACTTC. The V call is TRBV6-1, the J call TRBJ2-5; a possible D gene is TRBD2 (6 bases). Germline V CDR1 and CDR2: MNHNS, SASEGT. Trimming cost V 8 bases and J 4 bases, with 17 bases left between them. The CDR3 runs 14 residues.